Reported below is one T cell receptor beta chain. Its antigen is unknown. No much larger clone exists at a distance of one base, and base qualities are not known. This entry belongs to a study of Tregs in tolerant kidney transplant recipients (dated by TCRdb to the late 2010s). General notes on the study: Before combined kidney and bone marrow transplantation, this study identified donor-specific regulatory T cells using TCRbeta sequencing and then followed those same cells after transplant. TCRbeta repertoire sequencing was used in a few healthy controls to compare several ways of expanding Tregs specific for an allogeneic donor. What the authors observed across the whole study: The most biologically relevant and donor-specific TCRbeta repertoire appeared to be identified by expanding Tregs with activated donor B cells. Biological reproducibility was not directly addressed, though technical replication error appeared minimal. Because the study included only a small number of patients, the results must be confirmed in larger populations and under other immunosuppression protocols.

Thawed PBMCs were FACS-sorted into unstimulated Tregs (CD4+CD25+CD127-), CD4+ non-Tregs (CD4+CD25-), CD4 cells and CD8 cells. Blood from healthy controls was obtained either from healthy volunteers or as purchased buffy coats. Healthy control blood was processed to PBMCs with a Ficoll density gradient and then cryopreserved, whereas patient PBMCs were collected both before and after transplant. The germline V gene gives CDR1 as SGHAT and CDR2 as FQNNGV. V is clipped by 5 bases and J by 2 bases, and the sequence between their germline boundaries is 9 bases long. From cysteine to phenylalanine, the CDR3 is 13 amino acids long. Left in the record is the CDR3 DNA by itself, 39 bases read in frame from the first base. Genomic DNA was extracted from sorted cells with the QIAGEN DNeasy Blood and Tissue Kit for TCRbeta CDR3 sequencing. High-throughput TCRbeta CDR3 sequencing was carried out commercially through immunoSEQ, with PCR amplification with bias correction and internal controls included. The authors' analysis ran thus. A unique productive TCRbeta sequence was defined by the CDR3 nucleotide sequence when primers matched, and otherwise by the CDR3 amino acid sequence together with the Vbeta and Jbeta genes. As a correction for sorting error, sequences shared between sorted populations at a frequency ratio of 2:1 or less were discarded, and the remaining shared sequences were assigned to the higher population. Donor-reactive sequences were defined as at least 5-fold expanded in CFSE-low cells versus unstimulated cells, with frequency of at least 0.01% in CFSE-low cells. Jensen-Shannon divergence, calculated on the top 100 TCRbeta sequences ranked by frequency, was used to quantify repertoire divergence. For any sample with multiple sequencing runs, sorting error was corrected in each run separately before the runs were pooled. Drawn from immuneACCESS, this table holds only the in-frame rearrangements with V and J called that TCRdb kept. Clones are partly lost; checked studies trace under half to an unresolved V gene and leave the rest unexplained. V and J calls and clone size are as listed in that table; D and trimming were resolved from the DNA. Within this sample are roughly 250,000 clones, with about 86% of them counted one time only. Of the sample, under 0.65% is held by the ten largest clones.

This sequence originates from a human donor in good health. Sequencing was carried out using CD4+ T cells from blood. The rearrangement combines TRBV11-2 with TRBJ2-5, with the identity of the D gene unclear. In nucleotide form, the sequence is TGTGCCAGCAGCCCGGGCCGACAAGAGACCCAGTACTTC. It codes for CASSPGRQETQYF.